This T cell receptor beta chain was captured by sequencing in a study of vaccination and CD4 T cells after COVID-19. Across the study: It was a median 101 days after diagnosis, with a range of 35 to 161, that post-COVID samples were drawn.

Overall study results and limits: The study sampled relatively few convalescent patients and omitted early post-infection timepoints.

A word on this clonotype: Antigen: not known.

This CDR3 comprises 14 residues. CDR1 is SGHTA, CDR2 FQGTGA, per germline. V shed 5 bases and J shed 6 bases, with 17 bases lying between them. TCRdb recomputed calls from the PCR reads with MiXCR, one row per CDR3 protein. The table has tens of thousands of distinct CDR3 sequences, about 54% seen once. This clonotype was obtained from a human donor who had recovered from COVID-19. The rearrangement uses TRBV7-3 and TRBJ2-7; D assignment may be TRBD1 or TRBD2 (6 bases each). Sequenced here: CD4+ T cells from blood, sampled before SARS-CoV-2 vaccination. DNA for the CDR3: TGTGCCAGCAGCATCGGGGCGGGACAAGGCGAGCAGTACTTC. It yields the protein CASSIGAGQGEQYF.